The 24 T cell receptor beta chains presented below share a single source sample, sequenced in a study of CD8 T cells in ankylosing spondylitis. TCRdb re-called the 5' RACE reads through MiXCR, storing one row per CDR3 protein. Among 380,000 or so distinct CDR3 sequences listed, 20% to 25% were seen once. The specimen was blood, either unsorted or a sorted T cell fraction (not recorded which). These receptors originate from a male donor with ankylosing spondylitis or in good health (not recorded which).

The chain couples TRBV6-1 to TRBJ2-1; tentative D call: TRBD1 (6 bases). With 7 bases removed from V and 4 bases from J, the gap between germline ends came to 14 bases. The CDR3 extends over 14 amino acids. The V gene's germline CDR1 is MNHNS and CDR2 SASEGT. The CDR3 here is CASNPGARYNEQFF. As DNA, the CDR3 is TGTGCCAGCAACCCAGGGGCTCGTTACAATGAGCAGTTCTTC.

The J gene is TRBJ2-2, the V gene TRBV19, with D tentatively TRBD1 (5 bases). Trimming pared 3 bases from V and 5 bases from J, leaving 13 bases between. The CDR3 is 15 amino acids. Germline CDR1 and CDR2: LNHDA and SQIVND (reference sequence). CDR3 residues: CASSIEAGITGELFF. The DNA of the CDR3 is TGTGCCAGTAGTATTGAAGCAGGGATAACCGGGGAGCTGTTTTTT.

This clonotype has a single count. The CDR3: CASRGGAGNEQFF. Written as DNA, the CDR3 is TGCGCCAGCAGGGGGGGGGCGGGAAATGAGCAGTTCTTC. This chain links TRBV4-1 with TRBJ2-1; tentatively, D is TRBD2 (7 bases). CDR1 and CDR2 from the germline V gene are MGHRA and YSYEKL. There are 13 residues in the CDR3. V gave up 6 bases and J gave up 7 bases, with 13 bases separating them.

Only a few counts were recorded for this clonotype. The CDR3 DNA is TGTGCCAGCAGTTTTGGTACAGGAGCCTATGGCTACACCTTC. As protein: CASSFGTGAYGYTF. J is TRBJ1-2 and V is TRBV12-3 or TRBV12-4; D may be TRBD1 (5 bases). CDR3 length: 14 amino acids. V lost 3 bases and J 4 bases, leaving 12 bases between the germline ends.

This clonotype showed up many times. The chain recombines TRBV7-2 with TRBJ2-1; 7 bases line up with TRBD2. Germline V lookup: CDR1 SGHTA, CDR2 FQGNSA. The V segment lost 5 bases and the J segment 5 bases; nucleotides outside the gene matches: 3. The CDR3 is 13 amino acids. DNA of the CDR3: TGTGCCAGCAGCACTGGACTAGACAATGAGCAGTTCTTC. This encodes CASSTGLDNEQFF.

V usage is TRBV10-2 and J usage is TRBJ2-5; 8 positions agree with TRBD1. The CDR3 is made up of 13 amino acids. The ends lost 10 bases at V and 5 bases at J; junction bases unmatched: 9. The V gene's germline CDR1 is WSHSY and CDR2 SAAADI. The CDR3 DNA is TGCGCCACGGGACCGGACAGGGTCGAGACCCAGTACTTC. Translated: CATGPDRVETQYF.

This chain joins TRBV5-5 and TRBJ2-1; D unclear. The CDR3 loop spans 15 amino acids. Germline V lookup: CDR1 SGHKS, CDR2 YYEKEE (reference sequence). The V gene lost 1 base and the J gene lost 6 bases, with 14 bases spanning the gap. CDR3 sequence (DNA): TGTGCCAGCAGCTTGAACAGTCCCCCTTCCAATGAGCAGTTCTTC. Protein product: CASSLNSPPSNEQFF.

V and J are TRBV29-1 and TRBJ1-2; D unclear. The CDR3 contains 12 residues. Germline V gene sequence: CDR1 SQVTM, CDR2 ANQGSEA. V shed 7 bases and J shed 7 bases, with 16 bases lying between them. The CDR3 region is CSAPGSTSGYTF. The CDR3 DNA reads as TGCAGCGCCCCCGGGAGCACCTCTGGCTACACCTTC.

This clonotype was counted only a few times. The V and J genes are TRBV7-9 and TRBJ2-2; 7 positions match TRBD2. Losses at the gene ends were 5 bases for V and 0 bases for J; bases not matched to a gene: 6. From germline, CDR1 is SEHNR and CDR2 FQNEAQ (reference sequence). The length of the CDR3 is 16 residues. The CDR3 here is CASSRRGEANTGELFF. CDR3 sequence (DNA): TGTGCCAGCAGCAGACGGGGGGAAGCGAACACCGGGGAGCTGTTTTTT.

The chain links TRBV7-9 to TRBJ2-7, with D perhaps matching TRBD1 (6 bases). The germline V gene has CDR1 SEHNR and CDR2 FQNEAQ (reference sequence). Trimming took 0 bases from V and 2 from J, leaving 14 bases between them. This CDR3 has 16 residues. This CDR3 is CASSLAQDRLTYEQYF. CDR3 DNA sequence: TGTGCCAGCAGCTTAGCCCAAGACAGGCTGACCTACGAGCAGTACTTC.

CDR3 region: CSAKLTGTGYTEAFF. CDR3 DNA: TGCAGTGCAAAACTAACCGGGACAGGGTACACTGAAGCTTTCTTT. V usage is TRBV20-1 and J usage is TRBJ1-1; TRBD1 matches 9 bases. Germline CDR1 reads DFQATT; CDR2 reads SNEGSKA (reference sequence). The CDR3 covers 15 residues. The V gene end was trimmed by 6 bases and the J gene end by 3 bases; junction bases not matched to a gene: 11.

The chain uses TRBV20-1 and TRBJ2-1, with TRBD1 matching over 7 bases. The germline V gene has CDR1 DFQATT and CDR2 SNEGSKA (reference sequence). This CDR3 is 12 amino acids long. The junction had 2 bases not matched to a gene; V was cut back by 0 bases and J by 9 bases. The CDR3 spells CSARDWTGEQFF. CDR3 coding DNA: TGCAGTGCTAGAGATTGGACAGGTGAGCAGTTCTTC.

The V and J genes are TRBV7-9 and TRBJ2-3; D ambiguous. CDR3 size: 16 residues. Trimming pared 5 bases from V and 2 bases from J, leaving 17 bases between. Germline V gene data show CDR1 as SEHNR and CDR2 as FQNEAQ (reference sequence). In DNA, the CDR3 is TGTGCCAGCAGCCCTCATCGCGCAAGGTCCACAGATACGCAGTATTTT. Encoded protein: CASSPHRARSTDTQYF.

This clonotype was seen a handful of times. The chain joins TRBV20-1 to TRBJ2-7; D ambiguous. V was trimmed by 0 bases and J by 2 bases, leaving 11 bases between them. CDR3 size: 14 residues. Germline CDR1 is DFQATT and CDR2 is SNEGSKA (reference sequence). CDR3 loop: CSARDRSLPYEQYF. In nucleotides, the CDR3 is TGCAGTGCTAGAGATCGGAGCTTACCCTACGAGCAGTACTTC.

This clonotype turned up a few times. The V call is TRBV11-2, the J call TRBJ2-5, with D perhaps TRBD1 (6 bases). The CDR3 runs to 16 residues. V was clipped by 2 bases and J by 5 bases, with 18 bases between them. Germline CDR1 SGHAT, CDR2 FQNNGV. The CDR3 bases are TGTGCCAGCAGCTTATCCCTTTTGGGGGCCGCTGAGACCCAGTACTTC. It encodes CASSLSLLGAAETQYF. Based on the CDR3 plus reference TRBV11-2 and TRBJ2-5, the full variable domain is EAGVAQSPRYKIIEKRQSVAFWCNPISGHATLYWYQQILGQGPKLLIQFQNNGVVDDSQLPKDRFSAERLKGVDSTLKIQPAKLEDSAVYLCASSLSLLGAAETQYFGPGTRLLVL.

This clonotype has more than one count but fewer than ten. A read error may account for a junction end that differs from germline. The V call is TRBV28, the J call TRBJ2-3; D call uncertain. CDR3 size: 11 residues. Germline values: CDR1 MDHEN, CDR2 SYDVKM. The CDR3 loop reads CASRHRAADPF. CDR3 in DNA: TGTGCCAGCAGGCACCGGGCCGCAGACCCTTTT.

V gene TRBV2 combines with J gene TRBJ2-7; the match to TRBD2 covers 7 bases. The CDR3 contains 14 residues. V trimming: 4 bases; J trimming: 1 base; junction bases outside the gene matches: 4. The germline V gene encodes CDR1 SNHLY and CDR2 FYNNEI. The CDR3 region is CASSVSGASYEQYF. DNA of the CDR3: TGTGCCAGCAGTGTAAGCGGGGCTTCCTACGAGCAGTACTTC. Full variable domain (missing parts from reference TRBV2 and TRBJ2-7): EPEVTQTPSHQVTQMGQEVILRCVPISNHLYFYWYRQILGQKVEFLVSFYNNEISEKSEIFDDQFSVERPDGSNFTLKIRSTKLEDSAMYFCASSVSGASYEQYFGPGTRLTVT.

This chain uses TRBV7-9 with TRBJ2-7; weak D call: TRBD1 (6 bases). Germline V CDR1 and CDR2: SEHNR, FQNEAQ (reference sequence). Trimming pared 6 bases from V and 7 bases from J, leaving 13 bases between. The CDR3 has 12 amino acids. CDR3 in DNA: TGTGCCAGCAGTTCAGGGGCCACGGAGCAGTACTTC. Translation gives CASSSGATEQYF.

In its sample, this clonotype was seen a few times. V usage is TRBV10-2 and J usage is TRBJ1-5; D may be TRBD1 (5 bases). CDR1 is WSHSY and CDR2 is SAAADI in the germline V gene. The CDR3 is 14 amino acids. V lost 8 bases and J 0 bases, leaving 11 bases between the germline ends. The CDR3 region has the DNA TGCGCCAGCGGGGACGGAATTAGCAATCAGCCCCAGCATTTT. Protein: CASGDGISNQPQHF.

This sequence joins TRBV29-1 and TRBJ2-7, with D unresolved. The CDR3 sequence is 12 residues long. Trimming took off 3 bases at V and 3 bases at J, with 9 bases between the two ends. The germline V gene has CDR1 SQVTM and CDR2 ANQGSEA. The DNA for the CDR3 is TGCAGCGTTGATTTGGAGAACTACGAGCAGTACTTC. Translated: CSVDLENYEQYF.

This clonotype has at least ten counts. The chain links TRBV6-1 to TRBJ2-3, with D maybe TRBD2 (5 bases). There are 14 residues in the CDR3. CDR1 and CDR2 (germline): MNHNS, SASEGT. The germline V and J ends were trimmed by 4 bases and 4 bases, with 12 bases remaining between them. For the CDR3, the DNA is TGTGCCAGCAGTGGGGCCGGGGTGTCAGATACGCAGTATTTT. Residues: CASSGAGVSDTQYF.

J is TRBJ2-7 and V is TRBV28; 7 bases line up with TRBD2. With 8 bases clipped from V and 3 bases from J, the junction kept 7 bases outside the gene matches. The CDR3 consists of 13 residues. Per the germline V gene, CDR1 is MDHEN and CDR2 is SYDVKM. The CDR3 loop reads CASGWEGNYEQYF. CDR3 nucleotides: TGTGCCAGCGGATGGGAGGGCAACTACGAGCAGTACTTC.

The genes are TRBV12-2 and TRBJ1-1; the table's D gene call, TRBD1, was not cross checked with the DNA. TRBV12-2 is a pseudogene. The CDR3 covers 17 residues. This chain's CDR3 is CASRFAGDRVGNTEAFF. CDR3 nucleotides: TGTGCAAGTCGCTTCGCTGGGGACAGGGTTGGGAACACTGAAGCTTTCTTT.

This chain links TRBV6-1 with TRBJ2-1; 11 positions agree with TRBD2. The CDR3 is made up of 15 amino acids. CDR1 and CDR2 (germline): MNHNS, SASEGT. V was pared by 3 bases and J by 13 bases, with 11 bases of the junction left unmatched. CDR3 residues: CASSDKVAGGPEQFF. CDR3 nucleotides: TGTGCCAGCAGTGACAAGGTAGCGGGGGGGCCGGAACAGTTCTTC.